This paragraph reports one T cell receptor beta chain. This sample was taken from a study of blood T cell repertoires in COVID-19. Profiled with immunoSEQ multiplex PCR; TCRdb holds only in-frame clones, not every one. The sample has about 350,000 clones; roughly 87% are singletons. Germline values: CDR1 LGHDT, CDR2 YNNKEL (reference sequence). V was cut by 4 bases and J by 1 base, with 11 bases left in between. This CDR3 contains 14 residues. Sequencing was done on a sample of PBMCs or T cells enriched from blood (not recorded which). The receptor was isolated from a woman aged 25 to 39 who had recovered from COVID-19. V usage is TRBV3-1 (or the pseudogene TRBV3-2) and J usage is TRBJ2-7; D is ambiguous. The CDR3 DNA reads as TGTGCCAGCAGCCGGAGTGGCCCGTCCTACGAGCAGTACTTC. Amino acids: CASSRSGPSYEQYF.